This T cell receptor (beta chain) was retrieved from a study of vaccination and CD4 T cells after COVID-19. Across the whole study: The authors used overlapping spike peptides from SARS-CoV-2, HCoV-NL63, HCoV-OC43 and HCoV-229E to stimulate cells.

Study-wide findings and caveats: SARS-CoV-2-reactive clonotypes rose nonsignificantly, with the median going from approximately 21 to 40.

With the Oncomine TCR Beta short-read assay, DNA from cultured CD4+ T cells was sequenced. In TCRdb, the PCR reads were re-called with MiXCR into one record per CDR3 protein. The data contain some 15,000 distinct CDR3 sequences, around 57% of them singletons. Regarding treatment: roughly 10-day PBMC culture with coronavirus spike peptide pools or control peptides (ViraFEST assay). Following a culture period (around nine days), negative selection was used to isolate CD4+ T cells. Regarding this clonotype: Its antigen is still unknown.

Germline V gene sequence: CDR1 MDHEN, CDR2 SYDVKM. Trimming removed 6 bases from V and 4 bases from J; junction bases left unmatched: 10. The CDR3 is made up of 17 amino acids. The sequencing input was CD4+ T cells from blood, cultured in vitro. The chain combines TRBV28 with TRBJ2-7; TRBD2 matches at 15 bases. The sequence came from a human donor who had recovered from COVID-19. The CDR3 protein is CASSPPGLAGGVYEQYF. As DNA, the CDR3 is TGTGCCAGCAGCCCCCCCGGACTAGCGGGAGGGGTGTACGAGCAGTACTTC.